Below, 20 T cell receptor beta chains from the same sample are listed, as sequenced in a study of OX40 agonist ivuxolimab in advanced cancers. Repertoires were generated with immunoSEQ multiplex PCR, while TCRdb's copy carries only in-frame clones and drops some. Of tens of thousands of clones in the sample, roughly nine tenths were seen once. Sequenced material: CD4+ or CD8+ T cells sorted from blood, taken in a trial of the OX40 agonist ivuxolimab. These receptors originate from an adult with an advanced solid tumor such as melanoma, head and neck, liver or kidney cancer.

The chain couples TRBV27 to TRBJ2-7; possible D gene TRBD2, 6 bases. Trimming removed 10 bases from V and 4 bases from J, with 17 bases in between. Germline CDR1 and CDR2: MNHEY and SMNVEV (reference sequence). The CDR3 length is 13 residues. CDR3 protein: CATRPRLGYEQYF. CDR3 bases: TGTGCCACCAGGCCCCGACTAGGTTACGAGCAGTACTTC.

The rearrangement links TRBV29-1 to TRBJ1-1, with D maybe TRBD1 (5 bases). The CDR3 spans 12 residues. V lost 4 bases, J lost 7 bases, and 13 bases lay in between. CDR1 is SQVTM and CDR2 is ANQGSEA in the germline V gene. CDR3: CSVAWGRNEAFF. CDR3 DNA sequence: TGCAGCGTTGCTTGGGGGAGGAATGAAGCTTTCTTT.

The chain joins TRBV25-1 to TRBJ1-4, with 10 bases matching TRBD1. The CDR3 loop spans 16 amino acids. The germline V gene encodes CDR1 MGHDK and CDR2 SYGVNS. The ends lost 3 bases at V and 8 bases at J; junction bases unmatched: 9. The CDR3 nucleotides read TGTGCCAGCAGTGAGCGGCGGACAGGGGGAAGAGAAAAACTGTTTTTT. Its translation: CASSERRTGGREKLFF.

The chain links TRBV18 to TRBJ1-2; D gene unclear. The V gene's germline CDR1 is KGHSH and CDR2 LQKENI. V lost 0 bases to trimming and J lost 6 bases, with 14 bases between them. The CDR3 is made up of 15 amino acids. The CDR3: CASSPPGSLSNGYTF. In DNA, the CDR3 is TGTGCCAGCTCACCACCTGGCTCCCTGAGCAATGGCTACACCTTC.

The rearrangement joins TRBV15 to TRBJ2-5; no clear D gene. The J call could be wrong; TRBJ2-7 is a better fit for the DNA end. CDR1 and CDR2 from the germline V gene are LNHNV and YYDKDF (reference sequence). The CDR3 consists of 13 residues. In DNA, the CDR3 is TGTGCCACCAGCAAGGACCAGACCTACGAGCAGTACTTC. Protein product: CATSKDQTYEQYF.

The V call is TRBV7-9, the J call TRBJ2-3, with 11 bases matching TRBD1. V lost 5 bases to trimming and J lost 4 bases; unmatched junction nucleotides: 5. Germline V gives CDR1 SEHNR, CDR2 FQNEAQ (reference sequence). The CDR3 is 15 residues long. The CDR3 loop reads CASSTGTGGSDTQYF. The CDR3 DNA is TGTGCCAGCAGCACCGGGACAGGGGGTTCAGATACGCAGTATTTT.

The genes are TRBV5-1 and TRBJ1-4; no clear D. Trimming pared 4 bases from V and 0 bases from J, leaving 16 bases between. This CDR3 is 17 amino acids long. The germline V gene has CDR1 SGHRS and CDR2 YFSETQ. As DNA, the CDR3 is TGCGCCAGCAGCCCGTCGCCCAGACTCACAACTAATGAAAAACTGTTTTTT. It specifies CASSPSPRLTTNEKLFF.

The chain joins TRBV11-2 to TRBJ2-5; TRBD1 agrees at 11 bases. Germline V gene data show CDR1 as SGHAT and CDR2 as FQNNGV. CDR3 length equals 17 residues. Trimming removed 3 bases from V and 1 base from J; junction bases left unmatched: 7. The CDR3 is CASSFAPGTGGQETQYF. CDR3 nucleotide sequence: TGTGCCAGCAGCTTCGCCCCTGGGACAGGGGGCCAAGAGACCCAGTACTTC.

CDR3 in amino acids: CATSRVGRSTGELFF. CDR3 sequence (DNA): TGTGCCACCAGCAGAGTTGGACGATCCACCGGGGAGCTGTTTTTT. V usage is TRBV15 and J usage is TRBJ2-2; D uncertain. V lost 1 base and J 4 bases, leaving 10 bases between the germline ends. Germline values: CDR1 LNHNV, CDR2 YYDKDF (reference sequence). There are 15 residues in the CDR3. The complete variable domain, with remaining parts taken from reference TRBV15 and TRBJ2-2, reads DAMVIQNPRYQVTQFGKPVTLSCSQTLNHNVMYWYQQKSSQAPKLLFHYYDKDFNNEADTPDNFQSRRPNTSFCFLDIRSPGLGDTAMYLCATSRVGRSTGELFFGEGSRLTVL.

The rearrangement joins TRBV11-3 to TRBJ2-1, with a tentative D call TRBD1 (6 bases). The ends were cut back, 2 bases at V and 5 bases at J, with 16 bases in the middle. The CDR3 length is 16 residues. Germline V gene sequence: CDR1 SGHNT, CDR2 YENEEA. The CDR3 sequence: CASSLRGDIYNNEQFF. DNA of the CDR3: TGTGCCAGCAGCTTAAGAGGGGACATATATAACAATGAGCAGTTCTTC.

The rearrangement uses TRBV6-1 and TRBJ2-7, with 9 positions matching TRBD2. The CDR3 contains 11 residues. Germline CDR1 is MNHNS and CDR2 is SASEGT. The ends lost 6 bases at V and 6 bases at J; junction bases unmatched: 0. CDR3 nucleotide sequence: TGTGCCAGCAGGGGACTAGCCGAGCAGTACTTC. It is translated as CASRGLAEQYF.

In its sample, this clone was seen once. This chain links TRBV6-6 with TRBJ2-7; no reliable D call. With 4 bases removed from V and 0 bases from J, the gap between germline ends came to 7 bases. Germline values: CDR1 MNHNY, CDR2 SVGAGI (reference sequence). The length of the CDR3 is 13 residues. The CDR3 bases are TGTGCCAGCAGTTCGGCAGGCTCCTACGAGCAGTACTTC. Protein product: CASSSAGSYEQYF.

The gene calls are TRBV29-1 and TRBJ2-5; D ambiguous. The CDR3 has 12 residues. The V end was cut by 4 bases, the J end by 1 base, with 7 bases between. Per germline, CDR1 SQVTM and CDR2 ANQGSEA. The CDR3 reads CSVGAAQETQYF. The CDR3 bases are TGCAGCGTTGGGGCAGCCCAAGAGACCCAGTACTTC.

The chain combines TRBV19 with TRBJ1-5; D may be TRBD1 (5 bases). The CDR3 sequence is 16 residues long. Trimming shortened V by 3 bases and J by 0 bases, and 12 bases separated the two germline ends. CDR1 is LNHDA and CDR2 is SQIVND in the germline V gene (reference sequence). The DNA of the CDR3 is TGTGCCAGTAGTATCTCAGGGAAAAGTAGCAATCAGCCCCAGCATTTT. Its translation: CASSISGKSSNQPQHF.

The CDR3 loop is CASSATFRGSYEQYF. As DNA, the CDR3 is TGTGCCAGTAGTGCCACATTCCGCGGCTCCTACGAGCAGTACTTC. The rearrangement uses TRBV19 and TRBJ2-7; no clear D gene. Deletions cut 5 bases from V and 0 bases from J, with 14 bases between. Germline values: CDR1 LNHDA, CDR2 SQIVND (reference sequence). This CDR3 contains 15 residues.

J is TRBJ2-1 and V is TRBV19; D tentatively fits TRBD1 or TRBD2 (5 bases each). The CDR3 contains 16 residues. V lost 3 bases and J lost 2, with 14 bases in between. Germline V gene sequence: CDR1 LNHDA, CDR2 SQIVND (reference sequence). CDR3 sequence: CASSIRAWGTYNEQFF. The DNA for the CDR3 is TGTGCCAGTAGTATCAGGGCCTGGGGGACCTACAATGAGCAGTTCTTC.

The V call is TRBV30, the J call TRBJ2-3; tentative D call: TRBD2 (5 bases). The CDR3 sequence is 16 residues long. V gave up 4 bases and J gave up 0 bases, with 17 bases separating them. CDR1 GTSNPN and CDR2 SVGIG come from the germline V gene (reference sequence). The CDR3 reads CAWIQAASPSTDTQYF. The CDR3 bases are TGTGCCTGGATACAAGCGGCGAGCCCTAGCACAGATACGCAGTATTTT. The full variable domain, its missing parts supplied by reference TRBV30 and TRBJ2-3, is SQTIHQWPATLVQPVGSPLSLECTVEGTSNPNLYWYRQAAGRGLQLLFYSVGIGQISSEVPQNLSASRPQDRQFILSSKKLLLSDSGFYLCAWIQAASPSTDTQYFGPGTRLTVL.

This chain joins TRBV19 and TRBJ2-5; no clear D. Germline values: CDR1 LNHDA, CDR2 SQIVND (reference sequence). V was pared by 5 bases and J by 4 bases, with 11 bases between. The CDR3 is 13 amino acids. The CDR3 DNA sequence: TGTGCCAGTAGTTTGAGCAACATAGAGACCCAGTACTTC. Amino acids: CASSLSNIETQYF.

The CDR3 reads CASSDSGRFYNEQFF. The CDR3, as DNA: TGTGCCAGCAGCGATAGCGGGAGGTTCTACAATGAGCAGTTCTTC. J is TRBJ2-1 and V is TRBV9; 10 bases are shared with TRBD2. The germline V gene has CDR1 SGDLS and CDR2 YYNGEE. V shed 3 bases, J shed 3 bases, and the junction held 3 bases outside the gene matches. The CDR3 is 15 amino acids.

This chain joins TRBV19 and TRBJ2-2, with D perhaps matching TRBD2 (6 bases). Per the germline V gene, CDR1 is LNHDA and CDR2 is SQIVND (reference sequence). This CDR3 has 14 residues. Trimming shortened V by 3 bases and J by 5 bases, and 10 bases separated the two germline ends. CDR3 nucleotide sequence: TGTGCCAGTAGTATGGAGGGGATAACCGGGGAGCTGTTTTTT. This gives the protein CASSMEGITGELFF.